The next 23 T cell receptor beta chains were all read from a single sample in a study of cytomegalovirus exposure and HLA in healthy donors. This PCR relied on a set of 60 Vbeta primers and 13 Jbeta primers. Sequencing was performed with immunoSEQ multiplex PCR; in TCRdb, only in-frame clones are kept and a portion is missing. The table lists about 100,000 clones, more than 70% of them singletons. The source material was PBMCs. These receptors came from a man aged 18 to 29 in good health and CMV-seronegative.

This clone was detected only a few times. The chain carries TRBV9 and TRBJ2-5; 14 nucleotides align to TRBD2. In germline, CDR1 is SGDLS, CDR2 YYNGEE. Trimming removed 7 bases from V and 1 base from J; junction bases left unmatched: 12. The CDR3 extends over 18 amino acids. This CDR3 is CASGPGGGLAGAQETQYF. In DNA, the CDR3 is TGTGCCAGCGGCCCCGGGGGGGGACTAGCGGGGGCCCAAGAGACCCAGTACTTC. Looking up the rest from reference TRBV9 and TRBJ2-5 gives the full variable domain: DSGVTQTPKHLITATGQRVTLRCSPRSGDLSVYWYQQSLDQGLQFLIQYYNGEERAKGNILERFSAQQFPDLHSELNLSSLELGDSALYFCASGPGGGLAGAQETQYFGPGTRLLVL.

This clone was seen only a few times. The V call is TRBV10-1, the J call TRBJ1-2; a weak D match, TRBD1 (5 bases). CDR1 is WNHNN, CDR2 SYGVQD, per germline (reference sequence). The germline V and J ends were trimmed by 2 bases and 14 bases, with 27 bases remaining between them. The CDR3 runs to 16 residues. The CDR3 reads CASSESTTGILHGRTF. Written as DNA, the CDR3 is TGCGCCAGCAGTGAGAGTACTACAGGCATCCTCCATGGAAGAACCTTC.

The chain employs TRBV5-5 and TRBJ2-3; 8 bases match TRBD1. V shed 2 bases, J shed 5 bases, and the junction held 10 bases outside the gene matches. The CDR3 covers 16 residues. From germline, CDR1 is SGHKS and CDR2 YYEKEE (reference sequence). In DNA, the CDR3 is TGTGCCAGCAGCTTCGGGTCGCAGGGGGCCGTAGATACGCAGTATTTT. Its translation is CASSFGSQGAVDTQYF. The full variable domain, in which reference TRBV5-5 and TRBJ2-3 provide the parts outside the CDR3, is DAGVTQSPTHLIKTRGQQVTLRCSPISGHKSVSWYQQVLGQGPQFIFQYYEKEERGRGNFPDRFSARQFPNYSSELNVNALLLGDSALYLCASSFGSQGAVDTQYFGPGTRLTVL.

The genes are TRBV7-2 and TRBJ1-2; weak D call: TRBD1 (6 bases). V was clipped by 4 bases and J by 4 bases, with 16 bases between them. The CDR3 loop spans 15 amino acids. Per the germline V gene, CDR1 is SGHTA and CDR2 is FQGNSA. The DNA for the CDR3 is TGTGCCAGCAGCTCCCTTTCGACAGGCCCCTATGGCTACACCTTC. Translation gives CASSSLSTGPYGYTF. The variable domain in full, completed from reference TRBV7-2 and TRBJ1-2, reads GAGVSQSPSNKVTEKGKDVELRCDPISGHTALYWYRQSLGQGLEFLIYFQGNSAPDKSGLPSDRFSAERTGGSVSTLTIQRTQQEDSAVYLCASSSLSTGPYGYTFGSGTRLTVV.

The rearrangement links TRBV9 to TRBJ2-1; 9 bases fit TRBD2. Losses at the gene ends were 4 bases for V and 9 bases for J; bases not matched to a gene: 11. The CDR3 totals 15 residues. CDR1 and CDR2 from the germline V gene are SGDLS and YYNGEE. As DNA, the CDR3 is TGTGCCAGCAGCCCGCGTGTTAGCGGGGGATTTGAGCAGTTCTTC. Its translation is CASSPRVSGGFEQFF. The full variable domain, completed using reference TRBV9 and TRBJ2-1, is DSGVTQTPKHLITATGQRVTLRCSPRSGDLSVYWYQQSLDQGLQFLIQYYNGEERAKGNILERFSAQQFPDLHSELNLSSLELGDSALYFCASSPRVSGGFEQFFGPGTRLTVL.

The V gene is TRBV7-8, the J gene TRBJ1-5; maybe TRBD1 (5 bases). Between the trimmed V and J ends, which lost 5 bases and 3 bases, there was a span of 20 bases. CDR1 SGHVS and CDR2 FQNEAQ come from the germline V gene. CDR3 size: 17 residues. The CDR3 DNA follows: TGTGCCAGCAGCGTTCTTCAGGGCGTAAAGGACAATCAGCCCCAGCATTTT. Amino acids: CASSVLQGVKDNQPQHF.

A word on this clone: Sequence at one end of the junction differs from germline and may be a read error. The chain recombines TRBV7-9 with TRBJ2-5; weak D call: TRBD1 (6 bases). CDR1 SEHNR and CDR2 FQNEAQ come from the germline V gene (reference sequence). The CDR3 length is 14 residues. The CDR3 nucleotides read TGTTCCAGCAGCTTAATTACAGGGCAAGAGACCCAGTACTTC. Translating gives CSSSLITGQETQYF.

The chain has TRBV5-6 and TRBJ2-3; no firm D call. CDR1 is SGHDT, CDR2 YYEEEE, per germline. The CDR3 loop spans 14 amino acids. Trimming stripped 4 bases from V and 2 bases from J, with 11 bases between. The CDR3 loop is CASSPLSHTDTQYF. The CDR3 DNA is TGTGCCAGCAGCCCATTGTCCCACACAGATACGCAGTATTTT. Filled out from reference TRBV5-6 and TRBJ2-3, the complete variable domain reads DAGVTQSPTHLIKTRGQQVTLRCSPKSGHDTVSWYQQALGQGPQFIFQYYEEEERQRGNFPDRFSGHQFPNYSSELNVNALLLGDSALYLCASSPLSHTDTQYFGPGTRLTVL.

CDR3 amino acids: CASSSRARGHNEKLFF. For the CDR3, the DNA is TGTGCCAGCAGCTCCCGGGCCAGGGGTCATAATGAAAAACTGTTTTTT. The chain combines TRBV7-8 with TRBJ1-4; TRBD1 is a possible D gene (6 bases). The CDR3 covers 16 residues. V lost 4 bases to trimming and J lost 4 bases, with 16 bases between them. CDR1 is SGHVS, CDR2 FQNEAQ, per germline.

The chain has TRBV9 and TRBJ2-1; D is possibly TRBD2 (6 bases). CDR3 length: 15 residues. The V gene lost 5 bases and the J gene lost 2 bases, with 14 bases spanning the gap. In germline, CDR1 is SGDLS, CDR2 YYNGEE. DNA of the CDR3: TGTGCCAGCAGTGGAGGGGAGGTCCCCTACAATGAGCAGTTCTTC. Translated: CASSGGEVPYNEQFF.

This clone occurred a few times. The sample has other DNA sequences that encode this CDR3 too. This CDR3 is CASSIVAGGYTF. Here the CDR3 DNA reads TGTGCCAGTAGTATTGTGGCTGGTGGCTACACCTTC. V is TRBV19 and J is TRBJ1-2, with D uncertain. Trimming took off 3 bases at V and 7 bases at J, with 9 bases between the two ends. CDR1 and CDR2 (germline): LNHDA, SQIVND (reference sequence). The CDR3 spans 12 residues. Looking up the rest from reference TRBV19 and TRBJ1-2 gives the full variable domain: DGGITQSPKYLFRKEGQNVTLSCEQNLNHDAMYWYRQDPGQGLRLIYYSQIVNDFQKGDIAEGYSVSREKKESFPLTVTSAQKNPTAFYLCASSIVAGGYTFGSGTRLTVV.

This clone was seen once. This chain connects TRBV4-3 to TRBJ1-2; the D gene is possibly TRBD1 (6 bases). This CDR3 has 14 residues. Deletions cut 0 bases from V and 4 bases from J, with 9 bases between. The V gene's germline CDR1 is LGHNA and CDR2 YSLEER. The CDR3 loop reads CASSQDWGLYGYTF. DNA for the CDR3: TGCGCCAGCAGCCAAGACTGGGGGCTCTATGGCTACACCTTC.

This chain uses TRBV5-6 with TRBJ2-5; TRBD2 aligns across 12 bases. CDR3 size: 15 residues. Unmatched junction bases numbered 7, after V lost 6 bases and J lost 4 bases. Per germline, CDR1 SGHDT and CDR2 YYEEEE. The CDR3 protein is CASTQQLAGGETQYF. The CDR3 DNA reads as TGTGCCAGCACTCAACAACTAGCGGGGGGAGAGACCCAGTACTTC.

The chain employs TRBV5-1 and TRBJ2-3; 8 nucleotides line up with TRBD1. V lost 7 bases and J lost 5; bases outside the gene matches: 6. CDR1 is SGHRS and CDR2 is YFSETQ in the germline V gene. The length of the CDR3 is 13 residues. The CDR3 region is CASATGAGDTQYF. The CDR3 DNA follows: TGCGCCAGCGCGACAGGGGCTGGAGATACGCAGTATTTT. The full variable domain, its missing parts supplied by reference TRBV5-1 and TRBJ2-3, is KAGVTQTPRYLIKTRGQQVTLSCSPISGHRSVSWYQQTPGQGLQFLFEYFSETQRNKGNFPGRFSGRQFSNSRSEMNVSTLELGDSALYLCASATGAGDTQYFGPGTRLTVL.

This chain uses TRBV5-1 with TRBJ2-7, with 12 bases matching TRBD2. J gave up 4 bases and V 1 base, and 0 bases lay outside the gene matches. The CDR3 spans 14 residues. CDR1 is SGHRS, CDR2 YFSETQ, per germline. The CDR3 DNA reads as TGCGCCAGCAGCTTGACTAGCGGGGGGTACGAGCAGTACTTC. Translation gives CASSLTSGGYEQYF. Combining the CDR3 with reference TRBV5-1 and TRBJ2-7 gives the whole variable domain KAGVTQTPRYLIKTRGQQVTLSCSPISGHRSVSWYQQTPGQGLQFLFEYFSETQRNKGNFPGRFSGRQFSNSRSEMNVSTLELGDSALYLCASSLTSGGYEQYFGPGTRLTVT.

This chain uses TRBV15 with TRBJ2-1, with 10 nucleotides matching TRBD2. J was trimmed by 4 bases and V by 8 bases; bases with no gene match: 5. CDR3 size: 14 residues. From germline, CDR1 is LNHNV and CDR2 YYDKDF (reference sequence). The CDR3 DNA reads TGTGCCACCGCTAGCGGGAGCATTTACAATGAGCAGTTCTTC. Protein sequence: CATASGSIYNEQFF.

This chain connects TRBV7-8 to TRBJ2-2, with 11 positions matching TRBD2. In germline, CDR1 is SGHVS, CDR2 FQNEAQ. The CDR3 length is 17 residues. The V and J ends lost 5 bases and 5 bases, in that order; junction bases with no gene match: 10. CDR3 protein: CASSPLRLAGWTGELFF. CDR3 DNA: TGTGCCAGCAGCCCGCTCAGACTAGCGGGGTGGACCGGGGAGCTGTTTTTT.

The gene calls are TRBV10-1 and TRBJ2-1; TRBD2 aligns across 8 bases. CDR3 length: 17 amino acids. J lost 3 bases, V lost 9 bases, and 16 bases had no gene match. Germline loops: CDR1 WNHNN, CDR2 SYGVQD (reference sequence). As DNA, the CDR3 is TGCGCCAGGATATATAACCCGCTAGCGGGTGTCTACAATGAGCAGTTCTTC. This translates into CARIYNPLAGVYNEQFF.

The gene calls are TRBV27 and TRBJ1-2; D gene ambiguous. V was pared by 6 bases and J by 4 bases, with 9 bases between. The CDR3 has 12 residues. The V gene's germline CDR1 is MNHEY and CDR2 SMNVEV (reference sequence). This CDR3 is CASRKGGYGYTF. CDR3 DNA sequence: TGTGCCAGCAGGAAGGGAGGCTATGGCTACACCTTC.

This chain connects TRBV4-3 to TRBJ1-2; D is uncertain. The germline V gene encodes CDR1 LGHNA and CDR2 YSLEER. The CDR3 is made up of 15 amino acids. Between the trimmed V and J ends, which lost 1 base and 5 bases, there was a span of 14 bases. CDR3 residues: CASSQAAARVYGYTF. The CDR3 DNA reads as TGCGCCAGCAGCCAAGCGGCAGCGAGGGTATATGGCTACACCTTC.

This clone has just one count. V usage is TRBV5-1 and J usage is TRBJ1-3; no clear D gene. V was shortened by 6 bases and J by 9 bases, with 16 bases between the two germline ends. The CDR3 contains 13 residues. CDR1 and CDR2 from the germline V gene are SGHRS and YFSETQ. This chain's CDR3 is CASTLEVRVTIYF. CDR3 DNA: TGCGCCAGCACCCTGGAGGTTCGGGTCACCATATATTTT.

The CDR3 DNA reads as TGTGCCAGCAGCCCCGGACTGGAGACCCAGTACTTC. Translated, it gives CASSPGLETQYF. The chain uses TRBV14 and TRBJ2-5; D possibly corresponds to TRBD2 (5 bases). Germline V gene data show CDR1 as SGHDN and CDR2 as FVKESK. This CDR3 is built from 12 residues. The V gene lost 4 bases and the J gene lost 5 bases, with 8 bases spanning the gap.

This rearrangement joins TRBV6-1 to TRBJ2-2, with 10 nucleotides matching TRBD2. Germline V gene lookup returns CDR1 MNHNS and CDR2 SASEGT. With V trimmed by 4 bases and J by 1 base, 6 bases remained unmatched. The CDR3 spans 17 residues. CDR3 amino acids: CASSGVVAGGNTGELFF. The CDR3 DNA reads TGTGCCAGCAGTGGGGTCGTAGCGGGGGGGAACACCGGGGAGCTGTTTTTT.